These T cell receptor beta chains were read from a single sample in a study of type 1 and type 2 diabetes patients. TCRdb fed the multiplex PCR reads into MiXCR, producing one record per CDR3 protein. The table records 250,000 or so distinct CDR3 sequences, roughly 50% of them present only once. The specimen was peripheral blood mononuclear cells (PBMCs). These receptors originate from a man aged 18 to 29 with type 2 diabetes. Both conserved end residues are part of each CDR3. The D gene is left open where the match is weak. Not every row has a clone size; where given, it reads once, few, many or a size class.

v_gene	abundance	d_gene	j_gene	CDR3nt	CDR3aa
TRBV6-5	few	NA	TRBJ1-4	TGTGCCAGCAGCCTCACAGGAAGTAATGAAAAACTGTTTTTT	CASSLTGSNEKLFF
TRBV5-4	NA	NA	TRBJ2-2	TGTGCCAGCAGCTTGGGTAGGGAGCTGTTTTTT	CASSLGRELFF
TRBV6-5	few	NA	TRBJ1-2	TGTGCCAGCAGTCTAATACGGGGGGATGGCTACACCTTC	CASSLIRGDGYTF
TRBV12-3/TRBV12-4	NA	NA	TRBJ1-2	TGTGCCAGCAGCCCTCAGACCGATGGGGTTAACTATGGCTACACCTTC	CASSPQTDGVNYGYTF
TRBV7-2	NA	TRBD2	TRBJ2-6	TGTGCCAGCAGCTTAATTGGGGGAGGGCTATCTGGGGCCAACGTCCTGACTTTC	CASSLIGGGLSGANVLTF
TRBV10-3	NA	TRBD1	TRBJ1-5	TGTGCCATCAGTGCCACGGGACAGGGGATTGATCAGCCCCAGCATTTT	CAISATGQGIDQPQHF
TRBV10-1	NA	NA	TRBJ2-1	TGCGCCAGCAGTCTGCGACGCCACAGCCAGATTGGCAATGAGCAGTTCTTC	CASSLRRHSQIGNEQFF
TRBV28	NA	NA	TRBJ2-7	TGTGCCAGCAGTTTGTACCAGGGTGGAGCGTCCTACGAGCAGTACTTC	CASSLYQGGASYEQYF
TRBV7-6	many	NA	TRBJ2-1	TGTGCCAGCAGCGGCGGGGACGAGGACAATGAGCAGTTCTTC	CASSGGDEDNEQFF
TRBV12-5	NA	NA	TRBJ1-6	TGTGCCAGCAGTTCGTCAGGGTCACCCCTCCACTTT	CASSSSGSPLHF
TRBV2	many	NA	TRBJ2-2	TGTGCCAGCAGTAGGCCCACCGGGGAGCTGTTTTTT	CASSRPTGELFF
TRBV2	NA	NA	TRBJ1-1	TGTGCCCCTGGTGGGGTGAACACTGAAGCTTTCTTT	CAPGGVNTEAFF
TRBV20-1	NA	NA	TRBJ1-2	TGCAGTGCTAGAGGACGTCAGGGCCAGAACTATGGCTACACCTTC	CSARGRQGQNYGYTF
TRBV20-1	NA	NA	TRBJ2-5	TGCAGTGCTAGATTTCCGGCTCAGTCCCAGTACTTC	CSARFPAQSQYF
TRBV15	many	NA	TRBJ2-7	TGTGCCACCAGCACCCTACTCGAGACGGGCTACGAGCAGTACTTC	CATSTLLETGYEQYF
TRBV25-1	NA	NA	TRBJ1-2	TGTGCCAGCAGTTGGCGGGCCCTTGGCTACACCTTC	CASSWRALGYTF
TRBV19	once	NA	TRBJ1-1	TGTGCCAGTAGTATTGATAGGTCGGGGAGGGCCACTGAAGCTTTCTTT	CASSIDRSGRATEAFF
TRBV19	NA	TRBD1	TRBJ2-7	TGTGCCAGTAGTCCGGGACAGGGTGGGCCCTACGAGCAGTACTTC	CASSPGQGGPYEQYF
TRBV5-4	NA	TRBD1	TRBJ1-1	TGTGCCAGCAGCTTCCCCAGGGGGTCAATGAACACTGAAGCTTTCTTT	CASSFPRGSMNTEAFF
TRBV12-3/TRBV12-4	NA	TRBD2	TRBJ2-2	TGTGCCAGCAGTTTCCCGGGGGGGCTGGTCGGGGAGCTGTTTTTT	CASSFPGGLVGELFF
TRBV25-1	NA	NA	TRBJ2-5	TGTGCCAGCAGTGAATTTATGGAAACAGAAGAGACCCAGTACTTC	CASSEFMETEETQYF
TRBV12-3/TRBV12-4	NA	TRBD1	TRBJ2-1	TGTGCCAGCAGTACCCGACAGGGGTCCTTTTACAATGAGCAGTTCTTC	CASSTRQGSFYNEQFF
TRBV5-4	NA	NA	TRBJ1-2	NA	CATRTGLDYGCTF
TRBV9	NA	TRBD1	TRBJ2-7	TGTGCCAGCAGCTTCGCGGACAGGGGAGTGACCTACGAGCAGTACTTC	CASSFADRGVTYEQYF
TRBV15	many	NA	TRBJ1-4	TGTGCCACCAGCAGAGAGGAGGGAAAACTGTTTTTT	CATSREEGKLFF
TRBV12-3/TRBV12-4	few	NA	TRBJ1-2	TGTGCCAGCAGTTTAAACGCCAATAACTATGGCTACACCTTC	CASSLNANNYGYTF
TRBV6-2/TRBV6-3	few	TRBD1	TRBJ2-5	TGTGCCAGCAGTGGGACAGGGGGATTCGAGACCCAGTACTTC	CASSGTGGFETQYF
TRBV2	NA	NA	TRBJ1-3	TGTGCCAGCAGGACTTCTGGAAACACCATATATTTT	CASRTSGNTIYF
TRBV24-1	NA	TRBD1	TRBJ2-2	TGTGCCACCATGGACAGGGGTATTCTAACTTTGAACACCGGGGAGCTGTTTTTT	CATMDRGILTLNTGELFF
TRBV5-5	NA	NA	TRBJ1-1	TGTGCCAGCAGCTTAGACAGAATAAACACTGAAGCTTTCTTT	CASSLDRINTEAFF
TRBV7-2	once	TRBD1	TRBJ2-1	TGTGCCAGCAGCCCGGACAGGGGGCAGGATGAGCAGTTCTTC	CASSPDRGQDEQFF
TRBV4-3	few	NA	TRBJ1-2	TGCGCCAGCAGCCAAGAGACGTGGGGTGGCTACACCTTC	CASSQETWGGYTF
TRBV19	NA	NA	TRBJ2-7	TGTGCCAGTAGTATATACAGGGGGGGGAACGAGCAGTACTTC	CASSIYRGGNEQYF
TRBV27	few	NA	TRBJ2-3	TGTGCCAGCAGTGAACTGATGGGGGAGTGGATAGATACGCAGTATTTT	CASSELMGEWIDTQYF
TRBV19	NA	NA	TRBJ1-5	TGTGCCAGTAGGCCCTACGGGGAAAGCAATCAGCCCCAGCATTTT	CASRPYGESNQPQHF
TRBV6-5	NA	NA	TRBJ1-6	TGTGCCAGCAGTTACTCGCAAGGGGCGGGGAATTCACCCCTCCACTTT	CASSYSQGAGNSPLHF
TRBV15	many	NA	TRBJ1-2	TGTGCCACCGTGGGGTGGGGAGAGCCCTATGGCTACACCTTC	CATVGWGEPYGYTF
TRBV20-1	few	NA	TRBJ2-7	TGCAGTGCTGACATACACGGCGACGAGCAGTACTTC	CSADIHGDEQYF